One sample yielded the 18 T cell receptor beta chains listed below, sequenced in a study of human T cells and chemical hapten exposure. Documented time point: pre-sensitization, week 0. Noted treatment: therapeutic diphenylcyclopropenone sensitization with weekly scalp DPC. TCRdb re-called the RACE reads with MiXCR, one entry per CDR3 protein. This sample has under 70,000 distinct CDR3 sequences, with approximately 11% found just once. The sample in question was whole blood, obtained in connection with sensitization to the hapten diphenylcyclopropenone (DPC). The receptors stem from a woman aged 40 to 50 with alopecia areata. Some clones in this sample may be carry-over from other donors' samples.

CDR3 DNA: TGTGCCAGCAGCTGGGTGGGTCGAGACGAAGAGACCCAGTACTTC. Translation: CASSWVGRDEETQYF. V is TRBV11-2 and J is TRBJ2-5; no clear D. The germline V and J ends were trimmed by 4 bases and 3 bases, with 15 bases remaining between them. The CDR3 has 15 amino acids. CDR1 SGHAT and CDR2 FQNNGV come from the germline V gene.

This clonotype was seen many times. The chain recombines TRBV10-3 with TRBJ1-3; no clear D. The V gene's germline CDR1 is ENHRY and CDR2 SYGVKD. V lost 7 bases and J 1 base, leaving 11 bases between the germline ends. The CDR3 is 14 residues long. The CDR3 reads CAIMTDGSGNTIYF. CDR3 DNA sequence: TGTGCCATCATGACGGACGGTTCTGGAAACACCATATATTTT.

The chain uses TRBV11-2 and TRBJ2-1, with D unclear. V lost 5 bases and J lost 8, with 16 bases in between. Per germline, CDR1 SGHAT and CDR2 FQNNGV. This CDR3 contains 14 residues. Here the CDR3 DNA reads TGTGCCAGCAGCCGAGACCCGCGAAGCGATGAGCAGTTCTTC. Protein: CASSRDPRSDEQFF.

The chain carries TRBV7-6 and TRBJ2-7; a possible D gene is TRBD2 (5 bases). The germline gives CDR1 SGHVS, CDR2 FNYEAQ. V dropped 2 bases and J dropped 0 bases, with 14 bases sitting between them. This CDR3 comprises 16 residues. In DNA, the CDR3 is TGTGCCAGCAGCTTATTCGGCGGGTCGATCTCCTACGAGCAGTACTTC. Translated: CASSLFGGSISYEQYF.

This clonotype has ten or more counts. This chain joins TRBV19 and TRBJ1-5; TRBD1 is a possible D gene (5 bases). V lost 3 bases and J lost 3, with 12 bases in between. The CDR3 runs to 15 residues. Germline loops: CDR1 LNHDA, CDR2 SQIVND (reference sequence). The CDR3 coding sequence is TGTGCCAGTAGTATCGCGGCAGGGTACAATCAGCCCCAGCATTTT. This sequence encodes CASSIAAGYNQPQHF.

This clonotype came up many times. The CDR3 sequence is CSARPGRGATEAFF. As DNA, the CDR3 is TGCAGTGCTAGACCCGGGAGGGGGGCCACTGAAGCTTTCTTT. The chain is built from TRBV20-1 and TRBJ1-1, with D maybe TRBD1 (6 bases). Between the trimmed V and J ends, which lost 2 bases and 4 bases, there was a span of 14 bases. The CDR3 is 14 residues long. The V gene's germline CDR1 is DFQATT and CDR2 SNEGSKA (reference sequence).

For this clonotype: A much bigger clone sits one base away, suggesting this may be a read error. The chain joins TRBV19 to TRBJ1-1; tentatively, D is TRBD1 (6 bases). The CDR3 covers 16 residues. Germline CDR1 reads LNHDA; CDR2 reads SQIVND (reference sequence). Here the CDR3 reads CTSSPGQSPMNTEAFF. For the CDR3, the DNA is TGTACCAGTAGTCCCGGACAGTCTCCTATGAACACTGAAGCTTTCTTT.

Many counts were recorded for this clonotype. This chain connects TRBV6-2 or TRBV6-3 to TRBJ1-5, with D perhaps matching TRBD1 (6 bases). CDR1 is MNHEY, CDR2 SVGEGT, per germline. This CDR3 region has 17 residues. V lost 0 bases, J lost 0 bases, and 12 bases lay in between. The CDR3, as DNA: TGTGCCAGCAGTTACTCCTTCGGGGGCAGTAGCAATCAGCCCCAGCATTTT. It translates to CASSYSFGGSSNQPQHF.

This clonotype was counted between two and nine times. The J gene is TRBJ2-4, the V gene TRBV7-6, with D unresolved. The germline V gene has CDR1 SGHVS and CDR2 FNYEAQ. The CDR3 is made up of 15 amino acids. V was shortened by 5 bases and J by 1 base, with 12 bases between the two germline ends. The CDR3 loop reads CASSQFPEAKNIQYF. CDR3 DNA: TGTGCCAGCAGCCAATTTCCGGAGGCCAAAAACATTCAGTACTTC.

This clonotype came up many times. This chain links TRBV11-2 with TRBJ1-3; D might be TRBD1 (5 bases). Trimming cost V 2 bases and J 1 base, with 12 bases left between them. The length of the CDR3 is 16 residues. CDR1 is SGHAT and CDR2 is FQNNGV in the germline V gene. Here the CDR3 reads CASSLPGSGSGNTIYF. In DNA, the CDR3 is TGTGCCAGCAGCTTACCAGGGTCCGGGTCTGGAAACACCATATATTTT.

The chain employs TRBV6-2 or TRBV6-3 and TRBJ2-2; possible D gene TRBD1, 6 bases. Trimming cost V 4 bases and J 6 bases, with 15 bases left between them. The CDR3 totals 15 residues. Germline V gene sequence: CDR1 MNHEY, CDR2 SVGEGT. CDR3 bases: TGTGCCAGCAGTTCCGACCCCAGGGGCGCCGGGGAGCTGTTTTTT. Protein: CASSSDPRGAGELFF.

This clonotype was counted at least ten times. This chain uses TRBV6-1 with TRBJ2-2, with D tentatively TRBD1 (6 bases). Trimming took 4 bases from V and 0 from J, leaving 9 bases between them. The CDR3 runs to 15 residues. Germline loops: CDR1 MNHNS, CDR2 SASEGT. CDR3 residues: CASSGRQANTGELFF. As DNA, the CDR3 is TGTGCCAGCAGTGGACGACAGGCGAACACCGGGGAGCTGTTTTTT.

Ten or more counts support this clonotype. V and J are TRBV6-5 and TRBJ1-2; D is unresolved. In germline, CDR1 is MNHEY, CDR2 SVGAGI. The CDR3 runs to 14 residues. V was shortened by 4 bases and J by 4 bases, with 13 bases between the two germline ends. The CDR3 loop is CASSSGIGSYGYTF. The CDR3 DNA reads TGTGCCAGCAGTTCGGGGATCGGTTCCTATGGCTACACCTTC.

The V gene is TRBV7-9, the J gene TRBJ2-7; the D is unclear. Germline CDR1 is SEHNR and CDR2 is FQNEAQ (reference sequence). V lost 5 bases and J lost 4, with 9 bases in between. This CDR3 contains 12 residues. In DNA, the CDR3 is TGTGCCAGCAGCCAAACTGAATACGAGCAGTACTTC. Its protein product is CASSQTEYEQYF.

The chain carries TRBV10-2 and TRBJ1-6; 9 nucleotides align to TRBD1. The CDR3 consists of 13 residues. CDR1 and CDR2 (germline): WSHSY, SAAADI. The junction had 7 bases not matched to a gene; V was cut back by 10 bases and J by 9 bases. The CDR3 protein is CATGTGPGSPLHF. In nucleotides, the CDR3 is TGCGCCACGGGGACAGGGCCGGGTTCACCCCTCCACTTT.

The table lists this clonotype with a few counts. This chain joins TRBV6-4 and TRBJ2-3; 10 bases align to TRBD1. The CDR3 loop spans 17 amino acids. The V gene end was trimmed by 0 bases and the J gene end by 3 bases; junction bases not matched to a gene: 6. Germline assignment: CDR1 MRHNA and CDR2 SNTAGT. CDR3 amino acids: CASSDSTTGGLTDTQYF. The CDR3 DNA reads TGTGCCAGCAGTGACTCTACGACAGGGGGCTTGACAGATACGCAGTATTTT.

This clonotype was counted only a few times. The genes are TRBV19 and TRBJ2-2; D gene uncertain. This CDR3 comprises 15 residues. Germline-derived CDR1 and CDR2 are LNHDA and SQIVND (reference sequence). V shed 2 bases and J shed 0 bases, with 7 bases lying between them. The CDR3 DNA reads as TGTGCCAGTAGTATAAAGGGTCCGAACACCGGGGAGCTGTTTTTT. Translated, it gives CASSIKGPNTGELFF.

This clonotype showed up just once. The chain couples TRBV4-3 to TRBJ2-2, with D unclear. Trimming pared 0 bases from V and 1 base from J, leaving 9 bases between. Germline V CDR1 and CDR2: LGHNA, YSLEER. This CDR3 region has 16 residues. Here the CDR3 DNA reads TGCGCCAGCAGCCAAGAAGTGGCAGAGAACACCGGGGAGCTGTTTTTT. Amino acid sequence: CASSQEVAENTGELFF.